One sample yielded the 10 T cell receptor beta chains listed below, sequenced in a study of cytotoxic CD8 clonotypes in ibrutinib-treated CLL. Clones were read by immunoSEQ multiplex PCR, and TCRdb kept only the in-frame ones, dropping some. The top ten hold roughly an eighth of the sample, which has 200,000 or so clones, approximately 79% seen once. Here the sequenced sample was PBMCs, taken after 12 months of ibrutinib treatment. Receptor source: a human donor with chronic lymphocytic leukemia.

Worth noting for this clone: A much larger clone differs from this one at a single base, so this may be a read error. The DNA for the CDR3 is TGTGCCAGCAGCTCGAACACTGAAGCTTTCTTT. This sequence encodes CASSSNTEAFF. V and J are TRBV27 and TRBJ1-1; D unresolved. Trimming took 6 bases from V and 1 from J, leaving 3 bases between them. Germline V CDR1 and CDR2: MNHEY, SMNVEV (reference sequence). This CDR3 contains 11 residues.

The rearrangement uses TRBV5-6 and TRBJ2-1, with 8 bases that match TRBD2. The CDR3 is made up of 15 amino acids. With 1 base clipped from V and 5 bases from J, the junction kept 5 bases outside the gene matches. Germline CDR1 and CDR2: SGHDT and YYEEEE. The DNA of the CDR3 is TGTGCCAGCAGCTTGCGCGGGAGGAGCCACAATGAGCAGTTCTTC. Protein product: CASSLRGRSHNEQFF.

The rearrangement uses TRBV23-1 and TRBJ1-1; perhaps TRBD1 as D (6 bases). TRBV23-1 is flagged as an ORF with uncertain function. The CDR3 sequence is 15 residues long. V shed 0 bases and J shed 6 bases, with 14 bases lying between them. The CDR3 loop reads CASSQSWGPCAEAFF. For the CDR3, the DNA is TGCGCCAGCAGTCAATCATGGGGGCCTTGCGCTGAAGCTTTCTTT.

This clone occurred once. The chain uses TRBV18 and TRBJ2-1, with TRBD2 as a possible D gene (5 bases). The CDR3 covers 16 residues. The V gene lost 3 bases and the J gene lost 9 bases, with 21 bases spanning the gap. Per germline, CDR1 KGHSH and CDR2 LQKENI. The CDR3 DNA follows: TGTGCCAGCTCACCCTTCGCGGAGGTGTATTCGGGTGAGCAGTTCTTC. This gives the protein CASSPFAEVYSGEQFF.

This clone came up a few times. This chain uses TRBV5-4 with TRBJ2-7; D gene unclear. This CDR3 spans 13 amino acids. Trimming removed 4 bases at V and 5 bases at J, with 13 bases between. Germline values: CDR1 SGHNT, CDR2 YYREEE (reference sequence). In DNA, the CDR3 is TGTGCCAGCAGCCCGCCGGCGGTAAACGAGCAGTACTTC. Protein: CASSPPAVNEQYF.

This chain connects TRBV7-6 to TRBJ2-7, with D possibly TRBD2 on 6 matching bases. There are 17 residues in the CDR3. Trimming pared 7 bases from V and 4 bases from J, leaving 26 bases between. Germline V lookup: CDR1 SGHVS, CDR2 FNYEAQ. This CDR3 reads CASILGVAGTGAYEQYF. The CDR3 coding sequence is TGTGCCAGCATCCTCGGGGTCGCCGGGACTGGGGCATACGAGCAGTACTTC.

Written as DNA, the CDR3 is TGTGCCAGCAGGCGGATTCAGGGGTCGTACGAGCAGTACTTC. Amino acids: CASRRIQGSYEQYF. The rearrangement uses TRBV27 and TRBJ2-7; perhaps TRBD1 as D (6 bases). V lost 6 bases to trimming and J lost 4 bases, with 16 bases between them. This CDR3 is built from 14 residues. Germline V gene sequence: CDR1 MNHEY, CDR2 SMNVEV (reference sequence).

This clone was detected only a few times. This chain links TRBV2 with TRBJ2-7, with 8 bases matching TRBD1. The ends lost 11 bases at V and 2 bases at J; junction bases unmatched: 8. The V gene's germline CDR1 is SNHLY and CDR2 FYNNEI. The CDR3 runs 13 residues. CDR3 nucleotide sequence: TGTGCCTCCCAGGGGACAGGAGCCTACGAGCAGTACTTC. Residues: CASQGTGAYEQYF.

This sequence joins TRBV27 and TRBJ2-3; tentative D call: TRBD2 (6 bases). Germline V gene sequence: CDR1 MNHEY, CDR2 SMNVEV (reference sequence). Between the trimmed V and J ends, which lost 5 bases and 0 bases, there was a span of 15 bases. The CDR3 is 16 amino acids. CDR3 sequence: CASSPWSSGSTDTQYF. The DNA for the CDR3 is TGTGCCAGCAGTCCTTGGAGTAGCGGTAGCACAGATACGCAGTATTTT.

A single count supports this clone. This rearrangement joins TRBV9 to TRBJ2-1; 11 positions match TRBD2. Per germline, CDR1 SGDLS and CDR2 YYNGEE. J gave up 10 bases and V 4 bases, and 10 bases lay outside the gene matches. CDR3 length: 15 amino acids. The CDR3 nucleotides read TGTGCCAGCAGCTCGCGACTAGCGGGGCCCTCGGAGCAGTTCTTC. Protein sequence: CASSSRLAGPSEQFF.